One and the same sample provided the 23 T cell receptor beta chains below, sequenced in a study of blood T cell repertoires in COVID-19. Clones were read by immunoSEQ multiplex PCR, and TCRdb kept only the in-frame ones, dropping some. The sample consists of about 110,000 clones, around 78% of them appearing once. Sequenced sample: peripheral blood. Receptors were obtained from an older woman with acute or convalescent COVID-19.

The V and J genes are TRBV6-5 and TRBJ1-1, with D possibly being TRBD1 (5 bases). CDR1 and CDR2 from the germline V gene are MNHEY and SVGAGI. Deletions cut 11 bases from V and 4 bases from J, with 11 bases between. CDR3 length: 11 residues. The DNA of the CDR3 is TGTGCCGGGGGGAGGGGCACTGAAGCTTTCTTT. It is translated as CAGGRGTEAFF.

At least ten counts were recorded for this clone. The chain recombines TRBV5-1 with TRBJ2-5; 7 bases agree with TRBD2. Germline V CDR1 and CDR2: SGHRS, YFSETQ. The CDR3 contains 15 residues. The V segment lost 2 bases and the J segment 5 bases; nucleotides outside the gene matches: 9. The CDR3 sequence: CASSFGSGGMETQYF. The CDR3 DNA reads TGCGCCAGCAGCTTTGGGTCCGGGGGGATGGAGACCCAGTACTTC.

The genes are TRBV30 and TRBJ2-1; D may be TRBD2 (7 bases). V was trimmed by 1 base and J by 8 bases, leaving 15 bases between them. This CDR3 is built from 14 residues. Germline V CDR1 and CDR2: GTSNPN, SVGIG (reference sequence). This chain's CDR3 is CAWSEGGLFDEQFF. The CDR3 DNA reads as TGTGCCTGGAGTGAGGGGGGACTATTCGATGAGCAGTTCTTC.

This chain uses TRBV6-6 with TRBJ2-1, with 7 positions matching TRBD1. V trimming: 7 bases; J trimming: 0 bases; junction bases outside the gene matches: 6. The CDR3 extends over 15 amino acids. Looked up from germline, CDR1 is MNHNY and CDR2 is SVGAGI (reference sequence). The CDR3 DNA is TGTGCCAGCACCGTACAGGGGTCCTCCTACAATGAGCAGTTCTTC. Translated, it gives CASTVQGSSYNEQFF.

CDR3 bases: TGTGCCAGCAGTTTGGACAGGGGGAGCAATCAGCCCCAGCATTTT. It specifies CASSLDRGSNQPQHF. The J gene is TRBJ1-5, the V gene TRBV27, with TRBD1 matching 10 bases. The CDR3 has 15 amino acids. Trimming at V came to 3 bases and at J to 1 base, leaving 0 bases not matched to a gene. Germline V gene sequence: CDR1 MNHEY, CDR2 SMNVEV (reference sequence).

The chain is built from TRBV28 and TRBJ2-5; TRBD2 agrees at 9 bases. With 2 bases clipped from V and 5 bases from J, the junction kept 6 bases outside the gene matches. Germline CDR1 and CDR2: MDHEN and SYDVKM. This CDR3 is 15 amino acids long. The chain's CDR3 is CASSLMSGRLETQYF. CDR3 in DNA: TGTGCCAGCAGTTTAATGAGCGGGAGGTTGGAGACCCAGTACTTC.

This clone was detected a few times. The CDR3 sequence is CASGWTGWADTQYF. The CDR3 nucleotides are TGTGCCAGCGGTTGGACAGGGTGGGCAGATACGCAGTATTTT. The chain is built from TRBV2 and TRBJ2-3, with 8 nucleotides matching TRBD1. V dropped 8 bases and J dropped 4; count of bases not matched to a gene: 8. Per the germline V gene, CDR1 is SNHLY and CDR2 is FYNNEI. The CDR3 consists of 14 residues. The full variable domain, completed using reference TRBV2 and TRBJ2-3, is EPEVTQTPSHQVTQMGQEVILRCVPISNHLYFYWYRQILGQKVEFLVSFYNNEISEKSEIFDDQFSVERPDGSNFTLKIRSTKLEDSAMYFCASGWTGWADTQYFGPGTRLTVL.

This clone has just one count. The J gene is TRBJ1-5, the V gene TRBV27, with 7 bases matching TRBD1. The junction had 7 bases not matched to a gene; V was cut back by 5 bases and J by 0 bases. This CDR3 comprises 16 residues. Germline values: CDR1 MNHEY, CDR2 SMNVEV (reference sequence). DNA for the CDR3: TGTGCCAGCAGTCCCGCCGGGACAGTTAGCAATCAGCCCCAGCATTTT. This encodes CASSPAGTVSNQPQHF.

The chain recombines TRBV3-1 (or the pseudogene TRBV3-2) with TRBJ1-3, with D hard to call. The CDR3 length is 16 residues. Looked up from germline, CDR1 is LGHDT and CDR2 is YNNKEL (reference sequence). Trimming took 4 bases from V and 4 from J, leaving 17 bases between them. In nucleotides, the CDR3 is TGTGCCAGCAGCCGCGGACTGGCTAAACTCGGAAACACCATATATTTT. It specifies CASSRGLAKLGNTIYF.

The J gene is TRBJ2-1, the V gene TRBV21-1; TRBD1, the table's D call, lacks a check against the DNA. TRBV21-1 is noted as a pseudogene. CDR3 length equals 17 residues. In nucleotides, the CDR3 is TGTGCCAGCAGCAAATTAAGTAGGTATAAAAGGGGCGATGAGCAGTTCTTC. As protein: CASSKLSRYKRGDEQFF.

The chain has TRBV7-9 and TRBJ2-3; the D is unclear. The CDR3 contains 16 residues. From germline, CDR1 is SEHNR and CDR2 FQNEAQ (reference sequence). The V end was cut by 1 base, the J end by 1 base, with 12 bases between. CDR3 coding DNA: TGTGCCAGCAGCTTAGATCTGCGGTCTGGCACAGATACGCAGTATTTT. Translating it yields CASSLDLRSGTDTQYF. Looking up the rest from reference TRBV7-9 and TRBJ2-3 gives the full variable domain: DTGVSQNPRHKITKRGQNVTFRCDPISEHNRLYWYRQTLGQGPEFLTYFQNEAQLEKSRLLSDRFSAERPKGSFSTLEIQRTEQGDSAMYLCASSLDLRSGTDTQYFGPGTRLTVL.

The chain has TRBV3-1 (or the pseudogene TRBV3-2) and TRBJ2-1, with 10 nucleotides matching TRBD2. The CDR3 loop spans 16 amino acids. Germline V gives CDR1 LGHDT, CDR2 YNNKEL (reference sequence). The V and J ends lost 4 bases and 7 bases, in that order; junction bases with no gene match: 10. The CDR3 DNA sequence: TGTGCCAGCAGCCCGAACAGCGGGGGGGCCAATAATGAGCAGTTCTTC. Protein: CASSPNSGGANNEQFF.

In regard to this clone: Distinct nucleotide sequences in the sample also encode this CDR3. The chain couples TRBV28 to TRBJ2-7; TRBD2 matches at 9 bases. In germline, CDR1 is MDHEN, CDR2 SYDVKM. With V trimmed by 4 bases and J by 3 bases, 7 bases remained unmatched. The CDR3 contains 15 residues. As DNA, the CDR3 is TGTGCCAGCAGTTCTCCAGCGGGGGGTCTCTACGAGCAGTACTTC. Residues: CASSSPAGGLYEQYF.

V and J are TRBV12-3 or TRBV12-4 and TRBJ1-5, with D possibly TRBD1 on 5 matching bases. The V gene lost 4 bases and the J gene lost 2 bases, with 6 bases spanning the gap. The CDR3 is 13 residues long. CDR3 in DNA: TGTGCCAGCAGTTCGGGGGGCAATCAGCCCCAGCATTTT. Translating gives CASSSGGNQPQHF.

This rearrangement joins TRBV23-1 to TRBJ2-2; 9 nucleotides match TRBD1. TRBV23-1 has ORF status, its function being uncertain. This CDR3 is built from 15 residues. The trim removed 8 bases at V and 1 base at J, leaving 5 bases unmatched. The CDR3 reads CASRGQGGNTGELFF. The CDR3 coding sequence is TGCGCCAGCCGGGGACAGGGTGGGAACACCGGGGAGCTGTTTTTT.

Only one count was recorded for this clone. The rearrangement links TRBV7-9 to TRBJ1-2; D is ambiguous. Germline CDR1 reads SEHNR; CDR2 reads FQNEAQ (reference sequence). V lost 2 bases and J 8 bases, leaving 9 bases between the germline ends. The CDR3 length is 12 residues. The CDR3: CASSLNEVGYTF. In DNA, the CDR3 is TGTGCCAGCAGCTTAAACGAGGTCGGCTACACCTTC.

The gene calls are TRBV6-5 and TRBJ1-1, with TRBD1 identical over 7 bases. Germline-derived CDR1 and CDR2 are MNHEY and SVGAGI. J was trimmed by 5 bases and V by 4 bases; bases with no gene match: 10. The CDR3 runs 15 residues. The CDR3 DNA is TGTGCCAGCAGTTTGATACCGGGACAGTTAACTGAAGCTTTCTTT. It yields the protein CASSLIPGQLTEAFF.

The rearrangement links TRBV18 to TRBJ2-2; 13 nucleotides match TRBD2. The trim removed 3 bases at V and 7 bases at J, leaving 5 bases unmatched. This CDR3 spans 16 amino acids. Germline CDR1 and CDR2: KGHSH and LQKENI. CDR3 sequence reads: CASSPRTSGSLGELFF. The CDR3 DNA reads as TGTGCCAGCTCACCCCGGACTAGCGGGAGTCTCGGGGAGCTGTTTTTT.

This clone was seen a few times. V usage is TRBV3-1 (or the pseudogene TRBV3-2) and J usage is TRBJ1-2, with 7 positions matching TRBD1. J gave up 5 bases and V 6 bases, and 6 bases lay outside the gene matches. The germline V gene has CDR1 LGHDT and CDR2 YNNKEL (reference sequence). This CDR3 contains 13 residues. This CDR3 reads CASRNRGDYGYTF. The CDR3, as DNA: TGTGCCAGCAGGAACAGGGGCGATTATGGCTACACCTTC.

The chain joins TRBV6-4 to TRBJ2-5; possible D gene TRBD2, 5 bases. This CDR3 spans 13 amino acids. Germline-derived CDR1 and CDR2 are MRHNA and SNTAGT. V was clipped by 4 bases and J by 5 bases, with 11 bases between them. CDR3 loop: CASSALGGETQYF. Here the CDR3 DNA reads TGTGCCAGCAGTGCTTTGGGCGGGGAGACCCAGTACTTC.

This chain joins TRBV6-1 and TRBJ1-3; D remains ambiguous. This CDR3 contains 15 residues. The V end was cut by 0 bases, the J end by 2 bases, with 8 bases between. The V gene's germline CDR1 is MNHNS and CDR2 SASEGT. The CDR3 DNA reads TGTGCCAGCAGTGAAGCCCCGTTTGCTGGAAACACCATATATTTT. Amino acid sequence: CASSEAPFAGNTIYF.

This chain links TRBV7-2 with TRBJ1-1, with D possibly TRBD1 on 6 matching bases. Germline loops: CDR1 SGHTA, CDR2 FQGNSA. The CDR3 totals 16 residues. Trimming stripped 1 base from V and 3 bases from J, with 15 bases between. CDR3 loop: CASSLEGGRRDTEAFF. CDR3 in DNA: TGTGCCAGCAGCTTAGAGGGGGGGCGCAGGGACACTGAAGCTTTCTTT.

This chain uses TRBV3-1 (or the pseudogene TRBV3-2) with TRBJ1-1; 7 nucleotides line up with TRBD1. Looked up from germline, CDR1 is LGHDT and CDR2 is YNNKEL (reference sequence). The CDR3 runs to 14 residues. Trimming at V came to 4 bases and at J to 1 base, leaving 3 bases not matched to a gene. CDR3 protein: CASSPQGSNTEAFF. The CDR3 DNA sequence: TGTGCCAGCAGCCCACAGGGGTCGAACACTGAAGCTTTCTTT.